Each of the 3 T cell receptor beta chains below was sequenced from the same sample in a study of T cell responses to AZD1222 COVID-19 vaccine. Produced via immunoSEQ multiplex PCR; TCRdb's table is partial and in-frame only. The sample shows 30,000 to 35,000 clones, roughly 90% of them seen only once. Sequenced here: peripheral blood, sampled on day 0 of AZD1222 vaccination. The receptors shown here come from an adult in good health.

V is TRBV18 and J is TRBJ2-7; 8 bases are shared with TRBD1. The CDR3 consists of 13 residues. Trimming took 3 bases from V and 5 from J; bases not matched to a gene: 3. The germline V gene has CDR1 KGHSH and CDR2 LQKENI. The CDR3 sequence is CASSPGQENEQYF. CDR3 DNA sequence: TGTGCCAGCTCACCGGGACAGGAGAACGAGCAGTACTTC.

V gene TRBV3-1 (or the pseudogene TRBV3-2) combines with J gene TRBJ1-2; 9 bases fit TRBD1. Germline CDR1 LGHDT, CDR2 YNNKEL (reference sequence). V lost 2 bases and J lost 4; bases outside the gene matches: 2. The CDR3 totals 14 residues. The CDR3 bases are TGTGCCAGCAGCCAACCGACAGGGGGCTATGGCTACACCTTC. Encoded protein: CASSQPTGGYGYTF.

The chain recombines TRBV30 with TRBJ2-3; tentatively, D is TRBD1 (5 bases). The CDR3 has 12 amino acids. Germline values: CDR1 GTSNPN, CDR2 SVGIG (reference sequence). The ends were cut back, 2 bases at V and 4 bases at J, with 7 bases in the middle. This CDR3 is CAWSQGADTQYF. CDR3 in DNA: TGTGCCTGGAGTCAAGGGGCAGATACGCAGTATTTT.